This section outlines one T cell receptor beta chain sequence together with its context. This clonotype has just a few counts. Its specific antigen is unknown. This likely comes from a read error, as the CDR3 has no conserved phenylalanine or tryptophan at its end. Because the CDR3's place on the DNA is in doubt, the DNA is left out and the CDR3 is given as listed by TCRdb. From the germline V gene, CDR1 is MNHNS and CDR2 is SASEGT. The CDR3 has 16 amino acids, counting both end residues. This sample is part of a study of CD4 and CD8 cells across lung adenocarcinoma regions (dated by TCRdb to between 2017 and 2018). Background for the entire study: To look at intratumor heterogeneity in the T cell receptor repertoire, the study compared tumor centers against tumor margins.

Library method: PCR. TCRdb names HiSeq X Ten as the instrument used. TCRdb applied fastp at Q25 and MiXCR to the public reads, then kept only in-frame beta chains. Here each entry gathers all rows of one CDR3 protein and keeps the most common genes and DNA. Present in this sample are 10,000 to 15,000 distinct CDR3 sequences, about 45% of which were seen just once. The biggest ten clones account for roughly 29% of the sample. The donors were patients who had localized lung adenocarcinoma, which is a subtype of non-small cell lung cancer. Samples were obtained from the margins of localized lung adenocarcinomas. For TCR repertoire analysis, CD8+ T cells from tumor tissue were profiled separately from CD4+ T cells.

The specimen sequenced was CD8+ T cells from the margin of a lung tumor. The cell subset or site label corresponds to: tumor margin region. This clonotype was sampled from a male donor with lung adenocarcinoma. The CD4 and CD8 labels of this study may be unreliable. The chain joins TRBV6-1 to TRBJ2-6; the D call of TRBD2 is as the table states it, not checked on the DNA. This receptor carries the CDR3 CASSDRGASVKQFFGP.